The rows below give T cell receptor beta chains drawn from one sample of a study of cytotoxic CD8 clonotypes in ibrutinib-treated CLL. TCRdb keeps only in-frame clones here, not all; method: immunoSEQ multiplex PCR. In the table there are some 65,000 clones, less than 75% of which are singletons. Sequences were derived from PBMCs, sampled after 12 months of ibrutinib treatment. The source of these receptors is a human donor with chronic lymphocytic leukemia. CDR3s include the opening cysteine and the closing phenylalanine or tryptophan. D genes are given only for firm matches. Only some rows state a clone size, as once, few, many or a class for expanded clones.

.,.,TRBJ2-6,TRBV14,CASSQVGRVSGANVLTF,TGTGCCAGCAGCCAAGTGGGCCGGGTCTCTGGGGCCAACGTCCTGACTTTC
.,.,TRBJ1-1,TRBV7-7,CASSLRQNTEAFF,TGTGCCAGCAGCCTTCGACAAAACACTGAAGCTTTCTTT
.,few,TRBJ2-1,TRBV2,CASSDRAARLDEQFF,TGTGCCAGCAGTGATAGGGCAGCCCGACTCGATGAGCAGTTCTTC
.,.,TRBJ2-2,TRBV5-1,CASSLEGPPTGELFF,TGCGCCAGCAGCTTGGAGGGGCCGCCCACCGGGGAGCTGTTTTTT
TRBD1,.,TRBJ2-1,TRBV11-2,CASSLFQGALGDEQFF,TGTGCCAGCAGCTTATTTCAGGGGGCGCTTGGCGATGAGCAGTTCTTC
.,many,TRBJ2-2,TRBV29-1,CSVETSVPGELFF,TGCAGCGTTGAGACTTCCGTGCCCGGGGAGCTGTTTTTT
.,.,TRBJ2-7,TRBV27,CASIIDGRCEQYF,TGTGCCAGCATTATAGATGGGAGGTGCGAGCAGTACTTC
.,.,TRBJ2-2,TRBV19,CASRGSAGGSGELFF,TGTGCCAGTAGAGGTAGCGCCGGGGGCAGCGGGGAGCTGTTTTTT
TRBD2,.,TRBJ2-7,TRBV7-9,CASSQGLGGLAGEDEQYF,TGTGCCAGCAGCCAAGGACTCGGAGGACTAGCGGGAGAAGATGAGCAGTACTTC
TRBD2,.,TRBJ2-5,TRBV18,CASSPRGGQETQYF,TGTGCCAGCTCACCCCGGGGAGGGCAAGAGACCCAGTACTTC
.,.,TRBJ2-5,TRBV2,CASRAAPGGLSQETQYF,TGTGCCAGCAGGGCGGCCCCTGGGGGACTCTCTCAAGAGACCCAGTACTTC
.,few,TRBJ1-2,TRBV7-9,CASSLAHLGGHGYTF,TGTGCCAGCAGCTTAGCGCATTTGGGGGGGCATGGCTACACCTTC
.,.,TRBJ2-1,TRBV6-4,CASSDSPATRGYNEQFF,TGTGCCAGCAGTGACTCGCCAGCTACCAGAGGGTACAATGAGCAGTTCTTC
TRBD1,once,TRBJ2-3,TRBV6-5,CASSRAGPRGDTQYF,TGTGCCAGCAGTCGTGCCGGGCCCAGGGGGGATACGCAGTATTTT
.,.,TRBJ2-2,TRBV5-1,CASSLVAGPGGELFF,TGCGCCAGCAGCTTGGTGGCGGGGCCTGGCGGGGAGCTGTTTTTT
.,.,TRBJ1-1,TRBV6-5,CASREGGTEAFF,TGTGCCAGCAGGGAAGGGGGCACTGAAGCTTTCTTT
.,.,TRBJ2-5,TRBV11-2,CASSLGETQYF,TGTGCCAGCAGCTTGGGAGAGACCCAGTACTTC
TRBD1,.,TRBJ1-5,TRBV28,CASSLGQYQPQHF,TGTGCCAGCAGTTTGGGACAGTATCAGCCCCAGCATTTT
TRBD2,.,TRBJ2-7,TRBV7-2,CASSLILAGVLGYEQYF,TGTGCCAGCAGCTTAATCCTAGCGGGAGTTTTAGGGTACGAGCAGTACTTC
TRBD1,many,TRBJ1-1,TRBV5-1,CASSLAKTGGTEAFF,TGCGCCAGCAGCTTGGCAAAAACAGGGGGCACTGAAGCTTTCTTT
.,.,TRBJ1-6,TRBV2,CASSETRTPNNSPLHF,TGTGCCAGCAGTGAAACCCGGACACCCAATAATTCACCCCTCCACTTT
.,once,TRBJ1-1,TRBV2,CATSAEAAGRAFF,TGTGCCACCTCCGCTGAGGCCGCCGGCCGCGCTTTCTTT